Many counts were recorded for the clone carrying this TCR beta chain. Its target is not known. Every sampled donor was Caucasian and healthy. The CDR3 spans 15 residues. Trimming removed 3 bases from V and 2 bases from J, with 16 bases in between. The germline CDR1 and CDR2 sequences are DFQATT and SNEGSKA (reference sequence). The source of the sample is a study of identical twins. Findings of the study overall: Cross-sectional statistics, not tracking of the same donors, supported the conclusions. Abundant cord blood beta clonotypes carried fewer insertions; memory repertoires showed none.

TCRdb re-called the 5' RACE reads with MiXCR, one entry per CDR3 protein. The data show 510,000 or so distinct CDR3 sequences, 12% to 15% seen once. These same data were also listed under a study on yellow fever vaccine responses in identical twins.

This chain links TRBV20-1 with TRBJ2-5; TRBD1 or TRBD2 may be the D gene (5 bases each). The receptor was isolated from a woman younger than 35 in good health. Sequencing used CD4+ T cells sorted from blood. The CDR3 DNA sequence: TGCAGTGCTAGGGGGACCTCAAATCGACAAGAGACCCAGTACTTC. This gives the protein CSARGTSNRQETQYF.